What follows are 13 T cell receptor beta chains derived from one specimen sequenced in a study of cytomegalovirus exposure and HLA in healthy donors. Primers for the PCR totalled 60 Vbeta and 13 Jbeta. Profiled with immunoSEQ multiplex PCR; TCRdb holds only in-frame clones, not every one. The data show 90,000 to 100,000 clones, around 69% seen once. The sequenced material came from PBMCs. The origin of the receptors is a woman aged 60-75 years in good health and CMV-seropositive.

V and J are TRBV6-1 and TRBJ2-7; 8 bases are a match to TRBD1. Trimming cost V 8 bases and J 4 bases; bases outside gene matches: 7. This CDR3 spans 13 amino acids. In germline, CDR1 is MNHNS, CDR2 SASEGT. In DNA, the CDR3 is TGTGCCAGCCAGGGACAGGTGCTTTACGAGCAGTACTTC. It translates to CASQGQVLYEQYF.

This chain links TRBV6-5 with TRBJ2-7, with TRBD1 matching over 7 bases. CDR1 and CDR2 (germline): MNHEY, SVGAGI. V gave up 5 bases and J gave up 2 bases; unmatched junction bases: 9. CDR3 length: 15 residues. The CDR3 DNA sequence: TGTGCCAGCAGTACGACAGGGTCGGCTGCCTACGAGCAGTACTTC. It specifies CASSTTGSAAYEQYF.

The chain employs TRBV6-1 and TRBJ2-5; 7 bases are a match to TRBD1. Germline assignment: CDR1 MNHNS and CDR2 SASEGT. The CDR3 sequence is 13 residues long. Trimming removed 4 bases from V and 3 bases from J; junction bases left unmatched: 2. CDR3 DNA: TGTGCCAGCAGTGTACAGGGGAAAGAGACCCAGTACTTC. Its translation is CASSVQGKETQYF.

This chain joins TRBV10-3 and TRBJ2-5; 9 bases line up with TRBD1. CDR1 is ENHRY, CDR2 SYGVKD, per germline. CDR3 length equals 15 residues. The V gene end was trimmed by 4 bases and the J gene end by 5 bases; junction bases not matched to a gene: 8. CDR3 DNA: TGTGCCATCAGTGTATCGACAGGGACAGGGGAGACCCAGTACTTC. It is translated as CAISVSTGTGETQYF.

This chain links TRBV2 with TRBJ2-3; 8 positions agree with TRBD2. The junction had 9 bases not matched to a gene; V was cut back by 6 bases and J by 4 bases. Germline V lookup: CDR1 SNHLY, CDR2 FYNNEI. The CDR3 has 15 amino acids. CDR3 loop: CASSASMREADTQYF. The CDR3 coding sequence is TGTGCCAGCAGCGCGTCTATGCGGGAGGCAGATACGCAGTATTTT.

The chain's CDR3 is CASSPGGLGNQPQHF. Here the CDR3 DNA reads TGTGCCAGCAGCCCCGGAGGGTTAGGCAATCAGCCCCAGCATTTT. The chain links TRBV2 to TRBJ1-5; D gene ambiguous. The CDR3 spans 15 residues. V lost 6 bases to trimming and J lost 2 bases, with 14 bases between them. Germline V lookup: CDR1 SNHLY, CDR2 FYNNEI.

CDR3 nucleotides: TGTGCCAGCAGCCCAGGGTGGGGCCGGTCCTACAATGAGCAGTTCTTC. It encodes CASSPGWGRSYNEQFF. This chain joins TRBV11-1 and TRBJ2-1; a possible D gene is TRBD1 (5 bases). From germline, CDR1 is SGHAT and CDR2 FQDESV (reference sequence). The CDR3 is 16 amino acids. Trimming pared 5 bases from V and 1 base from J, leaving 15 bases between.

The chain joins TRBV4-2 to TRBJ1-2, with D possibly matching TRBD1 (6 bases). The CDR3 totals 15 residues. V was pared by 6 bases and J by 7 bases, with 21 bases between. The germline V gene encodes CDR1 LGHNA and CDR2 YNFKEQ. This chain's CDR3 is CASSSWGGALTGYTF. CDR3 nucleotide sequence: TGTGCCAGCAGTTCGTGGGGGGGCGCCTTAACTGGCTACACCTTC.

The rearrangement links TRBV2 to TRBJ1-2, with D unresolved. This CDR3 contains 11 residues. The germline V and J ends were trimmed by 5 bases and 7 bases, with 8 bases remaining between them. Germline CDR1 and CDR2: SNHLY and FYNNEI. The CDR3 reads CASSLIVGYTF. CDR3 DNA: TGTGCCAGCAGTTTAATCGTTGGCTACACCTTC.

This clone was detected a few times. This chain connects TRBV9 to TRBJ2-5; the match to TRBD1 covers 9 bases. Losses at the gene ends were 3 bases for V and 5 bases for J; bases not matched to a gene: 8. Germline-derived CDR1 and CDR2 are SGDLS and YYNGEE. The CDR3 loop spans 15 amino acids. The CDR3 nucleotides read TGTGCCAGCAGCGAGAAACAGGGGGCTTGGGAGACCCAGTACTTC. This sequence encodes CASSEKQGAWETQYF.

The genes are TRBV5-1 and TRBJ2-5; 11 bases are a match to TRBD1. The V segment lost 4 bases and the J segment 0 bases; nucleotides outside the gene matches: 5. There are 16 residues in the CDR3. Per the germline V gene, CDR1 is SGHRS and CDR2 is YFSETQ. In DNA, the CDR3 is TGCGCCAGCAGCCTCGGACAGGGGGCACACCAAGAGACCCAGTACTTC. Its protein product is CASSLGQGAHQETQYF.

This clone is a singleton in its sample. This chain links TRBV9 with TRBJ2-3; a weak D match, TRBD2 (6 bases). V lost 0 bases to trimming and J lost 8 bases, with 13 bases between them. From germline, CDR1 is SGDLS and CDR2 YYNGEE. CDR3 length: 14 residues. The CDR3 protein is CASSVDQGLATQYF. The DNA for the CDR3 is TGTGCCAGCAGCGTAGACCAGGGACTGGCTACGCAGTATTTT.

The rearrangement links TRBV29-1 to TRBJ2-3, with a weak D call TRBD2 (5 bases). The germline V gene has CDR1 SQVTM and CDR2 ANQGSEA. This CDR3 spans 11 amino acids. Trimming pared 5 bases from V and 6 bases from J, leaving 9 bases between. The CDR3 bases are TGCAGCGTTCGCACGGGGGATACGCAGTATTTT. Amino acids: CSVRTGDTQYF.